This entry is about one T cell receptor (beta chain). Relative to the germline gene, one junction end is altered; a read error may explain this. TCRdb called the 5' RACE reads again in MiXCR, with one record for every CDR3 protein. The table lists tens of thousands of distinct CDR3 sequences, roughly 12% of them singletons. The data derive from a study of early T cells in non-severe SARS-CoV-2 infection. Study details: With bulk RNA from unsorted whole blood as input, sequencing yielded unpaired chains.

This CDR3 contains 15 residues. The germline gives CDR1 SGHTA, CDR2 FQGNSA. The chain is built from TRBV7-2 and TRBJ2-7, with 9 bases identical to TRBD1. The sequences come from whole blood, collected at baseline. The TCR originated in an adult who was a healthcare worker with PCR-confirmed SARS-CoV-2 infection or an uninfected control (not recorded which). The CDR3 DNA follows: TGTGCCAGCAACTTAGTCCCGGGACAGGGCTACGAGCAGTACTTC. Protein: CASNLVPGQGYEQYF.